A selection of T cell receptor beta chains follows, all from one sample in a study of blood T cell repertoires in COVID-19. This table comes from immunoSEQ multiplex PCR, and its TCRdb copy is limited to in-frame clones, with some not included. The table includes roughly 300,000 clones, approximately 91% detected once. The specimen was peripheral blood. The receptors here all came from a woman aged 25 to 39 with COVID-19, enrolled during active disease. Each CDR3 is given with its conserved first and last residue.

cdr3_length j_call v_call cdr3_aa
16 TRBJ2-2 TRBV7-2 CASTYPAGQITGELFF
16 TRBJ1-5 TRBV4-1 CASSQDLGGIYQPQHF
15 TRBJ2-1 TRBV7-9 CASSLEGLGHNEQFF
18 TRBJ2-2 TRBV6-1 CASSAPVWAGVNTGELFF
15 TRBJ2-7 TRBV5-1 CASRDPSGSFYEQYF
15 TRBJ1-1 TRBV11-2 CASSLTGGEPTEAFF
14 TRBJ2-7 TRBV5-1 CASSLTGATSEQYF
14 TRBJ2-5 TRBV2 CASYAGTGQETQYF
15 TRBJ2-3 TRBV30 CAWSVRSGRSDTQYF
14 TRBJ2-5 TRBV11-2 CASSSTSEEETQYF
12 TRBJ2-7 TRBV2 CASREGPYEQYF
14 TRBJ1-1 TRBV9 CASSVDIGVGSAFF
14 TRBJ1-2 TRBV28 CASSPLWASYGYTF
14 TRBJ1-5 TRBV11-2 CASSKDRYNQPQHF
15 TRBJ2-7 TRBV6-6 CASSYPSDRGYEQYF
16 TRBJ1-6 TRBV7-9 CASSLGLGAQNSPLHF
15 TRBJ1-2 TRBV27 CASTNLRGNREDYTF
15 TRBJ2-7 TRBV5-4 CASSLWTSGQYEQYF
14 TRBJ1-1 TRBV3-1/TRBV3-2 CASSHGRANTEAFF
18 TRBJ2-2 TRBV7-2 CASSSNGLAGEATGELFF
13 TRBJ1-4 TRBV30 CAWSASTNEKLFF
11 TRBJ1-1 TRBV12-3/TRBV12-4 CASRAGGEAFF
15 TRBJ1-2 TRBV11-2 CASSRPNPGNYGYTF
14 TRBJ1-2 TRBV25-1 CASSEQDSNYGYTF
17 TRBJ2-7 TRBV10-3 CAISESLGGQVSYEQYF
15 TRBJ1-2 TRBV24-1 CATSAAGNSNYGYTF
16 TRBJ2-7 TRBV14 CASSQGGQGRSYEQYF
16 TRBJ2-2 TRBV30 CAWSLHLAGVPGELFF
18 TRBJ2-6 TRBV30 CAWDNGQGTISGANVLTF
15 TRBJ2-1 TRBV9 CASSVGAGGWDEQFF
14 TRBJ1-2 TRBV6-1 CASSEVGQVDGYTF
11 TRBJ2-5 TRBV2 CASSVQETQYF
15 TRBJ1-1 TRBV15 CATSRAQVPNTEAFF
16 TRBJ2-7 TRBV29-1 CSVEAPEGEGSYEQYF
15 TRBJ1-1 TRBV18 CASSPPIGGHTEAFF
14 TRBJ1-3 TRBV19 CASTPTGSGNTIYF
16 TRBJ1-3 TRBV7-6 CASSLAGQGGGNTIYF
13 TRBJ1-1 TRBV6-5 CASSYPGTAQAFF
13 TRBJ2-5 TRBV6-5 CAIRGQFQETQYF
14 TRBJ1-1 TRBV11-2 CASSLLRANTEAFF
14 TRBJ2-2 TRBV5-1 CASSLGGYAGELFF
13 TRBJ1-6 TRBV5-1 CASSPTGQELLHF
15 TRBJ2-1 TRBV30 CAWSVWDRDYNEQFF
15 TRBJ1-6 TRBV6-1 CASSEVGGHPSPLHF
14 TRBJ2-7 TRBV5-1 CASSLAGRTYEQYF
14 TRBJ2-7 TRBV27 CASSLSGLTYEQYF